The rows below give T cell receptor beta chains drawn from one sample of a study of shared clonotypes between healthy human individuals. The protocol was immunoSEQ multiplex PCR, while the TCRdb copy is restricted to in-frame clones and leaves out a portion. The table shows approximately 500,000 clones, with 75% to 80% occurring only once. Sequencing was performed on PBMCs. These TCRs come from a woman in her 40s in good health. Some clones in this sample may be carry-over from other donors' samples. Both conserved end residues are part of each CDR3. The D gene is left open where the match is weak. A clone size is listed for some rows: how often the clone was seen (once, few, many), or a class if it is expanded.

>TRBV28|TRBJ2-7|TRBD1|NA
CASSARTGSYEQYF
TGTGCCAGCAGTGCCCGGACAGGCTCCTACGAGCAGTACTTC
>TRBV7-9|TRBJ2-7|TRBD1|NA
CASSFRDRSYAYF
TGTGCCAGCAGCTTTCGGGACAGGTCTTATGCTTACTTC
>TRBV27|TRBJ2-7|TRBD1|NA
CASSPYRGRSYEQYF
TGTGCCAGCAGCCCTTACAGGGGGAGGTCCTACGAGCAGTACTTC
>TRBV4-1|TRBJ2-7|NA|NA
CASSQLGRTYEQYF
TGCGCCAGCAGCCAACTGGGCAGGACCTACGAGCAGTACTTC
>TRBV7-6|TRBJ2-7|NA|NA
CASSLGGTLWDEQYF
TGTGCCAGCAGCCTAGGGGGGACCCTATGGGACGAGCAGTACTTC
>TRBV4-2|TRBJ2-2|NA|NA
CASSQGYQGPTGELFF
TGTGCCAGCAGCCAAGGGTACCAGGGACCCACCGGGGAGCTGTTTTTT
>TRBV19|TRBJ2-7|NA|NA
CASRSRDSPYEQYF
TGTGCCAGTAGGTCCCGAGACAGCCCTTACGAGCAGTACTTC
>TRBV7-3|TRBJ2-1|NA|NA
CASSFSRSGEQFF
TGTGCCAGCAGCTTTTCCCGAAGCGGGGAGCAGTTCTTC
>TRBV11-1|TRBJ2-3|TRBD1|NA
CASIADRGLIINTDTQYF
TGTGCCAGCATCGCGGACAGGGGTCTAATCATCAACACAGATACGCAGTATTTT
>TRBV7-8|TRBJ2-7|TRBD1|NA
CASSPRQGAEEQYF
TGTGCCAGCAGCCCCAGACAGGGGGCGGAAGAGCAGTACTTC
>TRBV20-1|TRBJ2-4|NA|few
CSASSGSRQYF
TGCAGTGCTTCCTCCGGGAGCCGACAGTACTTC
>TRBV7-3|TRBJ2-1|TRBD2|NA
CASSWTSGLNEQFF
TGTGCCAGCAGCTGGACTAGCGGACTCAATGAGCAGTTCTTC
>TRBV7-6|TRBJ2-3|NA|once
CASSLSASSSTDTQYF
TGTGCCAGCAGCTTAAGCGCCAGCTCTAGCACAGATACGCAGTATTTT
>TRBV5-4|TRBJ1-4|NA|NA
CASSHQPGGTNEKLFF
TGTGCCAGCAGCCACCAACCCGGAGGGACTAATGAAAAACTGTTTTTT
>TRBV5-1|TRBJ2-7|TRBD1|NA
CASSPTGGTFYEQYF
TGCGCCAGCAGCCCAACAGGGGGAACATTCTACGAGCAGTACTTC
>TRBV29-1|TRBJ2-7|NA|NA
CSVEVVGYEQYF
TGCAGCGTTGAAGTCGTCGGGTACGAGCAGTACTTC
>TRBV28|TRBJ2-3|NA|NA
CASSDNGLVGATDTQYF
TGTGCCAGCAGTGATAACGGACTAGTGGGGGCCACAGATACGCAGTATTTT
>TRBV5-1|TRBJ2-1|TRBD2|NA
CASRLAGDLNEQFF
TGCGCCAGCAGACTAGCGGGAGACCTCAATGAGCAGTTCTTC
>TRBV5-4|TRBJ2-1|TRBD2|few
CASSQAASGSFHEQFF
TGTGCCAGCAGCCAAGCGGCTAGCGGGAGTTTCCATGAGCAGTTCTTC
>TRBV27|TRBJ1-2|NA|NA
CASSLKGGSYGYTF
TGTGCCAGCAGTTTAAAAGGAGGGAGCTATGGCTACACCTTC
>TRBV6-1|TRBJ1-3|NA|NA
CASSPPGGSGNTIYF
TGTGCCAGCAGCCCCCCGGGGGGCTCCGGAAACACCATATATTTT
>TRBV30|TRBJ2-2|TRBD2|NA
CAWDGLADTGELFF
TGTGCCTGGGATGGACTAGCTGATACCGGGGAGCTGTTTTTT
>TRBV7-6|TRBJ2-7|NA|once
CASSPRAGYEQYF
TGTGCCAGCAGCCCCCGGGCGGGCTACGAGCAGTACTTC
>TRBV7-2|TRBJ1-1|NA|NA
CASSLAVRGTNTEAFF
TGTGCCAGCAGCTTAGCGGTTCGGGGAACGAACACTGAAGCTTTCTTT
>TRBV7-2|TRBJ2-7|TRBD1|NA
CASSLEGGAYEQYF
TGTGCCAGCAGCCTAGAAGGGGGCGCCTACGAGCAGTACTTC
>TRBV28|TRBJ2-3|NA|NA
CASSPLIGGTDTQYF
TGTGCCAGCAGTCCTCTGATTGGGGGCACAGATACGCAGTATTTT
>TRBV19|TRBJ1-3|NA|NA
CAASPTGSGNTIYF
TGTGCCGCCTCCCCCACTGGCTCTGGAAACACCATATATTTT
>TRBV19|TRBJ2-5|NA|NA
CASSSGTEETQYF
TGTGCCAGTAGTTCCGGGACCGAAGAGACCCAGTACTTC
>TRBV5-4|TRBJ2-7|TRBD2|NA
CASSGRTSGRAREQYF
TGTGCCAGCAGCGGGCGGACTAGCGGGAGGGCCCGCGAGCAGTACTTC
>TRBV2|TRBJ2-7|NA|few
CASSVNYEQYF
TGTGCCAGCAGTGTAAACTACGAGCAGTACTTC
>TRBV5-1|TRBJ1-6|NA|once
CASTESWTGSSYNSPLHF
TGCGCCAGCACTGAGTCCTGGACGGGGAGCTCCTATAATTCACCCCTCCACTTT
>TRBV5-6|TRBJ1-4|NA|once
CASSLGRNRRQEKLFF
TGTGCCAGCAGCTTGGGCAGGAACCGGCGTCAGGAAAAACTGTTTTTT
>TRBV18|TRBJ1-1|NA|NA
CASSQGTEAFF
TGTGCCAGCTCACAGGGCACTGAAGCTTTCTTT
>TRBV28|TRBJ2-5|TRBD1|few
CASSSRGQGDQETQYF
TGTGCCAGCAGTTCCCGGGGACAGGGGGACCAAGAGACCCAGTACTTC
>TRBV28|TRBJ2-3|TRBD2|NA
CASTFAATSDTDTQYF
TGTGCCAGCACCTTCGCCGCGACTAGCGACACAGATACGCAGTATTTT
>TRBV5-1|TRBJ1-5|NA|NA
CASSSGHLESNQPQHF
TGCGCCAGCAGCTCCGGACATCTCGAAAGCAATCAGCCCCAGCATTTT
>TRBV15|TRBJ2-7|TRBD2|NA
CATSRNLAGVDEQYF
TGTGCCACCAGCAGAAACCTAGCGGGAGTGGACGAGCAGTACTTC
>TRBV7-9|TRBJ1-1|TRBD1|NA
CASSWGQGGNTEAFF
TGTGCCAGCAGCTGGGGACAGGGGGGAAACACTGAAGCTTTCTTT
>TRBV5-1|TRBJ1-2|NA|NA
CASSSDGRANYGYTF
TGCGCCAGCAGCTCTGACGGCAGAGCTAACTATGGCTACACCTTC
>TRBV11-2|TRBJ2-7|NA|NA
CASSLVGASYEQYF
TGTGCCAGCAGCTTAGTGGGGGCCTCCTACGAGCAGTACTTC
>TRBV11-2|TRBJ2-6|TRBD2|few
CASSLEGGAGANVLTF
TGTGCCAGCAGCTTAGAGGGAGGGGCGGGGGCCAACGTCCTGACTTTC
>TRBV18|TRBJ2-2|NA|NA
CASSPQGGTGELFF
TGTGCCAGCTCACCACAGGGGGGCACCGGGGAGCTGTTTTTT
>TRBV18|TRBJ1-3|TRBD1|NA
CASSPPTGTAIGNTIYF
TGTGCCAGCTCACCACCGACCGGGACAGCTATTGGAAACACCATATATTTT
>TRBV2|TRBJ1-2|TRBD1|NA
CASRPQGIYGYTF
TGTGCCAGCAGGCCACAGGGGATCTATGGCTACACCTTC
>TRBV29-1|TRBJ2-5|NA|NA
CSAAGQQETQYF
TGCAGCGCGGCAGGTCAACAAGAGACCCAGTACTTC
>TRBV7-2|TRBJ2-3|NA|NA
CASSPHQGGVDTQYF
TGTGCCAGCAGCCCCCACCAAGGGGGGGTGGATACGCAGTATTTT
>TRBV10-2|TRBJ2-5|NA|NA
CASRGLDQETQYF
TGCGCCAGCAGGGGACTCGACCAAGAGACCCAGTACTTC
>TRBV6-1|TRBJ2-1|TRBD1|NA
CASSEGTGGYNEQFF
TGTGCCAGCAGTGAGGGGACAGGGGGGTACAATGAGCAGTTCTTC
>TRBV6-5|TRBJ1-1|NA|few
CASSYFGRQMNTEAFF
TGTGCCAGCAGTTACTTTGGTCGACAGATGAACACTGAAGCTTTCTTT
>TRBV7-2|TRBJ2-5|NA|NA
CASSSGQETQYF
TGTGCCAGCAGCTCGGGGCAAGAGACCCAGTACTTC
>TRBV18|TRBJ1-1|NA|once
CASSPSLGRGSTEAFF
TGTGCCAGCTCACCCTCCCTCGGCAGGGGATCGACTGAAGCTTTCTTT
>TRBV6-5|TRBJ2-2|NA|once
CASSYWQGFTGELFF
TGTGCCAGCAGTTATTGGCAGGGTTTCACCGGGGAGCTGTTTTTT
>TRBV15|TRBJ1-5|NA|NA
CATSRDRRGGQPQHF
TGTGCCACCAGCAGAGATCGCAGGGGAGGGCAGCCCCAGCATTTT
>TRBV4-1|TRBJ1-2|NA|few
CASSQGSGRSYGYTF
TGCGCCAGCAGCCAGGGATCGGGACGGAGCTATGGCTACACCTTC
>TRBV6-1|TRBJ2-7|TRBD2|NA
CASSSRGGQGYEQYF
TGTGCCAGCAGCTCGCGGGGGGGGCAGGGCTACGAGCAGTACTTC
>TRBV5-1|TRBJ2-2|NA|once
CASSSLQGNTGELFF
TGCGCCAGCAGCAGTTTGCAGGGCAACACCGGGGAGCTGTTTTTT
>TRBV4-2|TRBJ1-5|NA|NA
CASSQDPGIRPQHF
TGTGCCAGCAGCCAAGACCCAGGAATAAGGCCCCAGCATTTT
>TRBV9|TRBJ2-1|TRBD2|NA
CASSVQGLAGGNEQFF
TGTGCCAGCAGCGTACAGGGACTAGCGGGAGGTAATGAGCAGTTCTTC
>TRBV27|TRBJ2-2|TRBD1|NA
CASSHRGGTGELFF
TGTGCCAGCAGTCACAGGGGTGGCACCGGGGAGCTGTTTTTT
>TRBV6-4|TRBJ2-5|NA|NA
CASQGLQETQYF
TGTGCCAGCCAGGGACTTCAAGAGACCCAGTACTTC